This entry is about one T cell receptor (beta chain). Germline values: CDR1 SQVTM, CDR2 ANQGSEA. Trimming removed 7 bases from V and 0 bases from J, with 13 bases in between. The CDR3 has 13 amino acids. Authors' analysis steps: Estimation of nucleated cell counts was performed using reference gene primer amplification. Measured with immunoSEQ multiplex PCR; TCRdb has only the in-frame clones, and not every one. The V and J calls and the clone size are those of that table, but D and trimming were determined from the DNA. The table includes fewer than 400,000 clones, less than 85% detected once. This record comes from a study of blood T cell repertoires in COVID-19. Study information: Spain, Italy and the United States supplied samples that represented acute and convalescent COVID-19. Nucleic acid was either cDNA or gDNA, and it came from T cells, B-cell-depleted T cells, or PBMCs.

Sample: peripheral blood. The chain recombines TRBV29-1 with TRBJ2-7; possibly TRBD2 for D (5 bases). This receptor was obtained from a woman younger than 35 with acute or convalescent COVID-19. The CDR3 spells CSGRAGYSYEQYF. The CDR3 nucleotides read TGCAGCGGGCGGGCAGGTTACTCCTACGAGCAGTACTTC.